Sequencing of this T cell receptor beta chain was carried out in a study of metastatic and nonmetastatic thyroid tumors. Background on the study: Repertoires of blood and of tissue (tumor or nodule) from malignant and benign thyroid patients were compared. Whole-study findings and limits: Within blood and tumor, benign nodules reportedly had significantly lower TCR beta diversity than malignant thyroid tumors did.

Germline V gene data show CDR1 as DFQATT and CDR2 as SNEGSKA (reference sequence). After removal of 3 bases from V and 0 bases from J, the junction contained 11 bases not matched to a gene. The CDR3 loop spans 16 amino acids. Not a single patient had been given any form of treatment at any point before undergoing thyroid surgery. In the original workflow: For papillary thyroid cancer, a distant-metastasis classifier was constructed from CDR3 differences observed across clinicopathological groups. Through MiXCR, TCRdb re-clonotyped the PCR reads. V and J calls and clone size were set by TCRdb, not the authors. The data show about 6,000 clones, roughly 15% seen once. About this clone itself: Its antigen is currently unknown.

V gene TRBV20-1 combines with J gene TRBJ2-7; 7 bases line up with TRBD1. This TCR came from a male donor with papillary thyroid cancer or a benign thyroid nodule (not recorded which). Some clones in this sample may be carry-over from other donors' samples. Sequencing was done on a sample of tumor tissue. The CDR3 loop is CSARDNDRVNSYEQYF. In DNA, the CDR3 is TGCAGTGCTAGGGATAATGACAGGGTAAACTCCTACGAGCAGTACTTC.